The TCR beta chain described here comes from a study of T cell changes during pregnancy in multiple sclerosis. Germline V gives CDR1 SNHLY, CDR2 FYNNEI. The CDR3 is 11 amino acids. Trimming removed 6 bases from V and 7 bases from J, with 9 bases in between. The table came from immunoSEQ multiplex PCR; TCRdb's copy has only in-frame clones and leaves some out. This sample has roughly 100,000 clones, with 85% to 95% found just once. This chain uses TRBV2 with TRBJ1-1; D perhaps matches TRBD1 (5 bases). The starting material was peripheral blood, obtained after pregnancy. This clonotype originated in a female donor with multiple sclerosis, enrolled in a pregnancy study. In DNA, the CDR3 is TGTGCCAGCAGGTCGGGACTTGAAGCTTTCTTT. This translates into CASRSGLEAFF.